Given below is one TCR beta chain in context. Original handling: Counts of nucleated cells, estimated from reference gene primer amplification, were obtained. Using immunoSEQ multiplex PCR, the repertoire was profiled, and TCRdb retains in-frame clones only, with some absent. V and J calls and clone size come straight from that table; D and trimming were deduced from the DNA. The table includes 150,000 or so clones, roughly 83% detected once. This specimen belongs to a study of blood T cell repertoires in COVID-19. Overall study: Specimens from acute and convalescent COVID-19 originated in the United States, Italy and Spain. T cells, B-cell-depleted T cells, or PBMCs provided the cDNA or gDNA that served as material.

Unmatched junction bases numbered 7, after V lost 4 bases and J lost 0 bases. Germline V gives CDR1 ENHRY, CDR2 SYGVKD. CDR3 length: 16 residues. This chain joins TRBV10-3 and TRBJ2-3; 7 bases match TRBD1. Specimen: peripheral blood. This TCR was sampled from a woman at least 80 years old with acute or convalescent COVID-19. The chain's CDR3 is CAISVQGRSSTDTQYF. CDR3 nucleotide sequence: TGTGCCATCAGTGTACAGGGGCGATCTAGCACAGATACGCAGTATTTT.